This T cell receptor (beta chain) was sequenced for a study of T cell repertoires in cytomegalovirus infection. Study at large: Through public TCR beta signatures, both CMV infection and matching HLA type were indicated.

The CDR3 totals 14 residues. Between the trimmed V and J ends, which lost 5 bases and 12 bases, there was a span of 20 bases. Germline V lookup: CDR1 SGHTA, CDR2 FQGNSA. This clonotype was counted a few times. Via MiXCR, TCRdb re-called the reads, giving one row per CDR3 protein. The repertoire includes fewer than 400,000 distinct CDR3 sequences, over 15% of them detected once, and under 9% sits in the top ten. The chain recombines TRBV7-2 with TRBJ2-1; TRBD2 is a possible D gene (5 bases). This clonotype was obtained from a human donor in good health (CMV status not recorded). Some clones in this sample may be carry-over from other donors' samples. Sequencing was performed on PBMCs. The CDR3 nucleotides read TGTGCCAGCAGCCCCCAGAGAGCTAGCTCCTGGCAGTTCTTC. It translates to CASSPQRASSWQFF.